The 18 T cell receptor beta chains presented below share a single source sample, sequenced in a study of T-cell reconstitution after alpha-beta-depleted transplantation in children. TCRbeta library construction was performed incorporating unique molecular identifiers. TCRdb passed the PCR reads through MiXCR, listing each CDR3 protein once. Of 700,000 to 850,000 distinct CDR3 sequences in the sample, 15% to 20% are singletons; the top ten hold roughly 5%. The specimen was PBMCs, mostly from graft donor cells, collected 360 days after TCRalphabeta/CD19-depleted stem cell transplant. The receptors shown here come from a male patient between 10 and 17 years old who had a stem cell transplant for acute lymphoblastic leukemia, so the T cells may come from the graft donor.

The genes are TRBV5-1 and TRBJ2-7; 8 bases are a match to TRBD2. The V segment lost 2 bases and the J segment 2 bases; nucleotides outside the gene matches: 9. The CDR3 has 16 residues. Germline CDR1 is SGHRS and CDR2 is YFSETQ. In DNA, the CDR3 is TGCGCCAGCAGCTTCGGGGGGGACTACCGGGCCTACGAGCAGTACTTC. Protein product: CASSFGGDYRAYEQYF.

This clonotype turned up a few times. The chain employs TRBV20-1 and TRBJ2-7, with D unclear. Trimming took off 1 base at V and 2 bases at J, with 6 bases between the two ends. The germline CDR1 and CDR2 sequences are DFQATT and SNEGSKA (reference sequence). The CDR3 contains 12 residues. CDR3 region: CSARGPAYEQYF. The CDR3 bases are TGCAGTGCTAGAGGGCCAGCCTACGAGCAGTACTTC.

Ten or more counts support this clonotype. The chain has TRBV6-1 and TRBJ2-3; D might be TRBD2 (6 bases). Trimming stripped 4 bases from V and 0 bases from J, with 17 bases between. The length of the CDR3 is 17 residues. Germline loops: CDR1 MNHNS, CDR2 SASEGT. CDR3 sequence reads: CASSGPIGGVSTDTQYF. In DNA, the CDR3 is TGTGCCAGCAGTGGCCCCATAGGCGGGGTGAGCACAGATACGCAGTATTTT.

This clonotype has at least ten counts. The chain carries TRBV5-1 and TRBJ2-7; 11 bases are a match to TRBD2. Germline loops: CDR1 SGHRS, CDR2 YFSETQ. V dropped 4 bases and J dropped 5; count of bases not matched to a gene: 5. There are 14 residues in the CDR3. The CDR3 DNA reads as TGCGCCAGCAGCCGGGCACTAGCGGGAGACGAGCAGTACTTC. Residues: CASSRALAGDEQYF.

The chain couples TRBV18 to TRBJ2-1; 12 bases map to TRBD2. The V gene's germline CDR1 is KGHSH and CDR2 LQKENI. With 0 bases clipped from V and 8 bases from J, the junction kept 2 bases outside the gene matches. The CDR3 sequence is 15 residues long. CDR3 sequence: CASSPPTSGSHEQFF. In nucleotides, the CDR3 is TGTGCCAGCTCACCACCGACTAGCGGGAGCCATGAGCAGTTCTTC.

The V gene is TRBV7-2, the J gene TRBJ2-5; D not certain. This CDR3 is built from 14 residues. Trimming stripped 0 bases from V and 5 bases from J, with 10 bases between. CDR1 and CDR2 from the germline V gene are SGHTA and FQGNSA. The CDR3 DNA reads TGTGCCAGCAGCTTAGCCAATATGGCGGAGACCCAGTACTTC. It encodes CASSLANMAETQYF.

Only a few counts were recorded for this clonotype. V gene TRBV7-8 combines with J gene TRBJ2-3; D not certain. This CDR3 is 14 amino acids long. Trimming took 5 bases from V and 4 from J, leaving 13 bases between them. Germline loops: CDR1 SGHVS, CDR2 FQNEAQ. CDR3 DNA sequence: TGTGCCAGCAGCCATCGTCTAACGCCAGATACGCAGTATTTT. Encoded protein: CASSHRLTPDTQYF.

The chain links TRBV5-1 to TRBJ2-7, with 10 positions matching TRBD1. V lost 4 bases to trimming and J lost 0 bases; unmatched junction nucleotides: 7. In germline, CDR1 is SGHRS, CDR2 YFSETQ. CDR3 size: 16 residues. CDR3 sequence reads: CASSPGQGSSSYEQYF. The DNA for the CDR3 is TGCGCCAGCAGCCCGGGACAGGGGTCAAGCTCCTACGAGCAGTACTTC.

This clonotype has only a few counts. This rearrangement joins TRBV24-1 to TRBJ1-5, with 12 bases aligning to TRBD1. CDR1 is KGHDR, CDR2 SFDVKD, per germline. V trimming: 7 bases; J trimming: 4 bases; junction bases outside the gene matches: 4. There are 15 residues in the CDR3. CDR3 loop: CATRGTGGDNQPQHF. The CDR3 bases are TGTGCCACCAGGGGGACAGGGGGCGATAATCAGCCCCAGCATTTT.

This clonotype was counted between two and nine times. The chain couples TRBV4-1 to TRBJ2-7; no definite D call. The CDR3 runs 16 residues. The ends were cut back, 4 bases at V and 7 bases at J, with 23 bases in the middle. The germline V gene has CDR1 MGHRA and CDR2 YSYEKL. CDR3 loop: CASSPPVLSWGWEQYF. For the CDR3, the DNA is TGCGCCAGCAGCCCCCCAGTGCTCAGCTGGGGATGGGAGCAGTACTTC.

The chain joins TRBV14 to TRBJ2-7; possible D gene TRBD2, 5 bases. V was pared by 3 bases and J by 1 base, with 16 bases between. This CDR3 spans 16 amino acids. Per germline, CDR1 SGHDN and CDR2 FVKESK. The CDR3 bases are TGTGCCAGCAGCCAGTTACTAGACCTAGGGTCCTACGAGCAGTACTTC. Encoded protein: CASSQLLDLGSYEQYF.

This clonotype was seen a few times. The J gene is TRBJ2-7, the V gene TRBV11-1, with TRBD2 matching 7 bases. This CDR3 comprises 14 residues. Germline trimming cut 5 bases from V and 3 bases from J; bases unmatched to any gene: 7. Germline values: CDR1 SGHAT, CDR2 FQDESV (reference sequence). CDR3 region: CASSRAGPIYEQYF. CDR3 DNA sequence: TGTGCCAGCAGCAGAGCGGGGCCCATCTACGAGCAGTACTTC.

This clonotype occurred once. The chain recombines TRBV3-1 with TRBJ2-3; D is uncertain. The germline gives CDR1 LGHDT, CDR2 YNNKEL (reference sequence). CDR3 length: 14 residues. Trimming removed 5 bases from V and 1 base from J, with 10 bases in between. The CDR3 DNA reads TGTGCCAGCAGCAACGAGATTCGCACAGATACGCAGTATTTT. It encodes CASSNEIRTDTQYF.

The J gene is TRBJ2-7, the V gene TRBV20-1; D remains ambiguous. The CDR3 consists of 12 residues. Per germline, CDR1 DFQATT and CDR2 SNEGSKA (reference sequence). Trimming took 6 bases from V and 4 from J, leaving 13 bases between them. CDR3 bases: TGCAGTGCCGTTGGCGCTCCATACGAGCAGTACTTC. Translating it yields CSAVGAPYEQYF.

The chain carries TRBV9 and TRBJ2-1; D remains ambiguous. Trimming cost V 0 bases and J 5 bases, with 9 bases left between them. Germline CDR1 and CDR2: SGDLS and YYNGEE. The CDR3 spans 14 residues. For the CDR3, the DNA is TGTGCCAGCAGCGTAGAGTACGCCAACAATGAGCAGTTCTTC. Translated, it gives CASSVEYANNEQFF.

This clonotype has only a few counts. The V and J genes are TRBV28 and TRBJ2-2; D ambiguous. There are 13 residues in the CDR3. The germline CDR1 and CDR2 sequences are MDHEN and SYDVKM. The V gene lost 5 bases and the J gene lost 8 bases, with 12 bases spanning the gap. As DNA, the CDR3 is TGTGCCAGCAGTACCTTAGTATATGGGGAGCTGTTTTTT. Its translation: CASSTLVYGELFF.

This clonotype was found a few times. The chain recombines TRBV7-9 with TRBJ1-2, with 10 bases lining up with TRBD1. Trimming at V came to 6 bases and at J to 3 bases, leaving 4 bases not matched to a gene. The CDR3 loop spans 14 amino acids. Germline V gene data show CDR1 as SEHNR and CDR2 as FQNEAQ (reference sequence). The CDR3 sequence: CASSGTGAHYGYTF. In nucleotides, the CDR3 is TGTGCCAGCAGTGGGACAGGGGCCCACTATGGCTACACCTTC.

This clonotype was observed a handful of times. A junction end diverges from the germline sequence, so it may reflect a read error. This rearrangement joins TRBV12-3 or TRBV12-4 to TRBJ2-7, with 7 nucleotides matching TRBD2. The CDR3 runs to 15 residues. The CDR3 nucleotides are TGTGCCAGCAGTTTGGGGCTAGCGGTTTCCTACGACCAGTACTTC. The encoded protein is CASSLGLAVSYDQYF.